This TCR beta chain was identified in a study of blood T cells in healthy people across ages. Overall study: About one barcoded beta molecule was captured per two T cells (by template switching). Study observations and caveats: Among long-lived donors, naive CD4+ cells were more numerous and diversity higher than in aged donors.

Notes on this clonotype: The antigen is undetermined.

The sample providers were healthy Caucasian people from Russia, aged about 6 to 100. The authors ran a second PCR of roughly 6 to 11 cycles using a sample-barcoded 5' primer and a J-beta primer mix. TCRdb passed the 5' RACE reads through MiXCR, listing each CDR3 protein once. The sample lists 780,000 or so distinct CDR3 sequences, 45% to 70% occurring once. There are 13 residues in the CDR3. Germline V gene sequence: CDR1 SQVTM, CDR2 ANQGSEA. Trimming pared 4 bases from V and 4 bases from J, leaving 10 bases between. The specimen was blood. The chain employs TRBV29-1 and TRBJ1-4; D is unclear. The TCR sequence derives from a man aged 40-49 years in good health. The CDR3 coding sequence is TGCAGCGTTGTAGAGACCTATAATGAAAAACTGTTTTTT. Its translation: CSVVETYNEKLFF.